One T cell receptor (beta chain) is described in this entry. The CDR3 runs to 15 residues. The V end was cut by 3 bases, the J end by 5 bases, with 19 bases between. Per germline, CDR1 GTSNPN and CDR2 SVGIG (reference sequence). Assay used: immunoSEQ multiplex PCR; TCRdb lists only in-frame clones, some missing. The table lists roughly 130,000 clones, roughly 91% of them singletons. The time point is: blood 2 weeks post-SBRT. Treatment specified: 15 Gy SBRT to primary tumor, nephrectomy 4 weeks later. The data stem from a study of radiation and T cells in renal cell carcinoma. This receptor was taken from a woman in her 70s with renal cell carcinoma. The chain combines TRBV30 with TRBJ2-5; possibly TRBD2 for D (5 bases). Sequences were derived from blood, sampled from a patient whose treatment included radiotherapy and nephrectomy. CDR3 loop: CAWSQVWGAAETQYF. In DNA form, the CDR3 reads TGTGCCTGGAGCCAAGTATGGGGAGCGGCGGAGACCCAGTACTTC.